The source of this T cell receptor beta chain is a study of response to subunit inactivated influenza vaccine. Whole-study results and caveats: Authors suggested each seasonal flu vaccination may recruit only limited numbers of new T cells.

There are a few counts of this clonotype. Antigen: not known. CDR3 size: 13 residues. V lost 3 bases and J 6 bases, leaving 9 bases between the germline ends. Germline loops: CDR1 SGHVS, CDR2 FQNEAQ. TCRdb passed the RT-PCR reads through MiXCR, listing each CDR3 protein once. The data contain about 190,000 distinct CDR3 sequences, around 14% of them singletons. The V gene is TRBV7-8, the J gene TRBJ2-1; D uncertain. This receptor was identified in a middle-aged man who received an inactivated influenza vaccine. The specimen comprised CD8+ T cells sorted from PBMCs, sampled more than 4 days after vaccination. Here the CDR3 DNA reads TGTGCCAGCAGCTTGAGTTGGAGCAATGAGCAGTTCTTC. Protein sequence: CASSLSWSNEQFF.